What follows are 14 T cell receptor beta chains derived from one specimen sequenced in a study of T cell repertoires in aging, cancer and after chemotherapy. Amplification of TCR beta used genomic DNA extracted from peripheral blood. Rearranged V-D-J TRB sequences were amplified with a mixed TRB-A/B primer pool. TCRdb passed the multiplex PCR reads through MiXCR, listing each CDR3 protein once. Of several thousand distinct CDR3 sequences in the sample, around 32% were seen once. The sequenced material came from blood. The source is a human donor in good health.

The chain links TRBV6-1 to TRBJ2-3; D remains unclear. The CDR3 is 13 residues long. CDR1 and CDR2 from the germline V gene are MNHNS and SASEGT. Trimming shortened V by 1 base and J by 10 bases, and 12 bases separated the two germline ends. This CDR3 reads CASSEVGTDAQYF. The CDR3 DNA is TGTGCCAGCAGTGAAGTGGGCACCGATGCGCAGTATTTT.

The chain employs TRBV27 and TRBJ1-5, with D perhaps TRBD1 (5 bases). The germline V gene has CDR1 MNHEY and CDR2 SMNVEV (reference sequence). The V gene lost 1 base and the J gene lost 7 bases, with 14 bases spanning the gap. CDR3 length equals 15 residues. The CDR3 spells CASSLLAGRGQPQHF. CDR3 sequence (DNA): TGTGCCAGCAGTTTATTGGCAGGGAGGGGACAGCCCCAGCATTTT.

Sample share makes this clonotype medium-sized. The chain has TRBV6-4 and TRBJ2-1; 9 bases align to TRBD1. V shed 3 bases, J shed 0 bases, and the junction held 0 bases outside the gene matches. From germline, CDR1 is MRHNA and CDR2 SNTAGT. CDR3 size: 15 residues. CDR3 coding DNA: TGTGCCAGCAGTGAGACAGGGGGCTCCTACAATGAGCAGTTCTTC. Translation: CASSETGGSYNEQFF.

A word on this clonotype: A read error may produce the germline difference seen at one junction end. This sequence joins TRBV7-3 and TRBJ2-7; D ambiguous. CDR1 SGHTA and CDR2 FQGTGA come from the germline V gene. The CDR3 loop spans 13 amino acids. CDR3 sequence: CASSFSGSHEQYF. Written as DNA, the CDR3 is TGTGCCAGCAGCTTCTCGGGCTCCCACGAGCAGTACTTC.

This clonotype has more than one count but fewer than ten. The chain recombines TRBV6-5 with TRBJ2-7, with TRBD1 identical over 9 bases. CDR1 is MNHEY, CDR2 SVGAGI, per germline. The CDR3 covers 15 residues. V shed 6 bases, J shed 3 bases, and the junction held 9 bases outside the gene matches. The CDR3 is CASRKTWTGDYEQYF. The CDR3 nucleotides read TGTGCCAGCAGGAAAACTTGGACAGGGGACTACGAGCAGTACTTC.

The V and J genes are TRBV20-1 and TRBJ2-3, with 8 bases aligning to TRBD1. The germline CDR1 and CDR2 sequences are DFQATT and SNEGSKA (reference sequence). CDR3 length: 13 amino acids. Trimming cost V 5 bases and J 5 bases; bases outside gene matches: 6. CDR3 DNA sequence: TGCAGTGCTGAGGGACAGGTACAAGATACGCAGTATTTT. Translated: CSAEGQVQDTQYF.

This clonotype has a handful of counts. The chain combines TRBV6-4 with TRBJ1-5, with D possibly being TRBD1 (5 bases). Trimming cost V 3 bases and J 5 bases, with 11 bases left between them. The germline V gene has CDR1 MRHNA and CDR2 SNTAGT. The CDR3 is 14 residues long. CDR3 amino acids: CASSERAGHQPQHF. The CDR3 DNA reads as TGTGCCAGCAGTGAGAGGGCAGGGCATCAGCCCCAGCATTTT.

The rearrangement joins TRBV6-1 to TRBJ2-7; 11 positions match TRBD2. This CDR3 has 12 residues. With V trimmed by 2 bases and J by 9 bases, 0 bases remained unmatched. Per germline, CDR1 MNHNS and CDR2 SASEGT. The DNA for the CDR3 is TGTGCCAGCAGTGAACTAGCGGGAGGGCAGTACTTC. Encoded protein: CASSELAGGQYF.

This clonotype has more than one count but fewer than ten. V is TRBV6-1 and J is TRBJ2-5, with D maybe TRBD1 (5 bases). This CDR3 has 13 amino acids. Germline CDR1 reads MNHNS; CDR2 reads SASEGT. Trimming shortened V by 6 bases and J by 5 bases, and 13 bases separated the two germline ends. The CDR3 loop is CASSSQETETQYF. CDR3 sequence (DNA): TGTGCCAGCAGCTCACAGGAGACGGAGACCCAGTACTTC.

V usage is TRBV7-9 and J usage is TRBJ1-2, with a tentative D call TRBD1 (6 bases). V was shortened by 5 bases and J by 5 bases, with 9 bases between the two germline ends. Germline CDR1 is SEHNR and CDR2 is FQNEAQ (reference sequence). This CDR3 is 12 amino acids long. Here the CDR3 DNA reads TGTGCCAGCAGCCTAGGACAGTATGGCTACACCTTC. The encoded protein is CASSLGQYGYTF.

This clonotype was seen only a few times. The rearrangement uses TRBV21-1 and TRBJ1-5. TRBV21-1 is assigned pseudogene status. The CDR3 contains 17 residues. The CDR3 DNA reads TGTGCCAGCAGTACCCCTCGGGTAGGGTGGTGCAATCAGCCCCAGCATTTT. This codes for CASSTPRVGWCNQPQHF.

This clonotype showed up just a few times. V gene TRBV6-4 combines with J gene TRBJ1-2, with a tentative D call TRBD1 (6 bases). This CDR3 region has 15 residues. V shed 6 bases and J shed 0 bases, with 14 bases lying between them. Germline loops: CDR1 MRHNA, CDR2 SNTAGT. The CDR3 sequence: CASRNSNRANYGYTF. CDR3 DNA sequence: TGTGCCAGCAGAAACTCGAACAGGGCTAACTATGGCTACACCTTC.

The CDR3 region is CASSPKSTGHNEQFF. The CDR3 nucleotides read TGTGCCAGTTCGCCCAAGAGCACAGGGCACAATGAGCAGTTCTTC. The chain recombines TRBV19 with TRBJ2-7, with D possibly being TRBD1 (6 bases). The end of the DNA aligns better with TRBJ2-1, so the J call may be wrong. Per the germline V gene, CDR1 is LNHDA and CDR2 is SQIVND (reference sequence). The CDR3 is 15 residues long.

This clonotype was recorded only once. This chain joins TRBV7-3 and TRBJ2-1, with D perhaps matching TRBD2 (6 bases). Germline V gene data show CDR1 as SGHTA and CDR2 as FQGTGA. Between the trimmed V and J ends, which lost 0 bases and 7 bases, there was a span of 16 bases. The CDR3 is 16 amino acids. The CDR3 loop reads CASSLTGLATRNEQFF. The CDR3 region has the DNA TGTGCCAGCAGCTTAACGGGGCTAGCGACTCGGAATGAGCAGTTCTTC.